Each of the 16 T cell receptor beta chains below was sequenced from the same sample in a study of radiation and T cells in renal cell carcinoma. Repertoires were generated with immunoSEQ multiplex PCR, while TCRdb's copy carries only in-frame clones and drops some. Of around 100,000 clones in the sample, roughly 84% were seen once. Time point of the sample: blood 4 weeks post-SBRT, at nephrectomy. Noted treatment: 15 Gy SBRT to primary tumor, nephrectomy 4 weeks later. The sequencing here drew on blood, taken from a patient whose treatment included radiotherapy and nephrectomy. All receptors come from a man in his sixties with renal cell carcinoma.

The V and J genes are TRBV29-1 and TRBJ2-1; D remains unclear. Between the trimmed V and J ends, which lost 6 bases and 10 bases, there was a span of 16 bases. This CDR3 spans 12 amino acids. In germline, CDR1 is SQVTM, CDR2 ANQGSEA. The CDR3 DNA reads as TGCAGCGTCGCGATTCAGTCGCAGGAGCAGTTCTTC. Translating it yields CSVAIQSQEQFF.

The chain links TRBV5-1 to TRBJ2-5; D may be TRBD1 or TRBD2 (5 bases each). Trimming pared 4 bases from V and 1 base from J, leaving 14 bases between. The CDR3 contains 15 residues. CDR1 and CDR2 (germline): SGHRS, YFSETQ. In nucleotides, the CDR3 is TGCGCCAGCAGCACGGGACCGATACCCCAAGAGACCCAGTACTTC. It codes for CASSTGPIPQETQYF.

This clone was recorded once. This rearrangement joins TRBV19 to TRBJ2-1, with TRBD1 as a possible D gene (5 bases). This CDR3 contains 18 residues. Between the trimmed V and J ends, which lost 4 bases and 3 bases, there was a span of 22 bases. Germline V gives CDR1 LNHDA, CDR2 SQIVND (reference sequence). The CDR3 sequence: CASSTPSWGQRDYNEQFF. DNA of the CDR3: TGTGCCAGTAGTACGCCGTCGTGGGGCCAACGAGACTACAATGAGCAGTTCTTC.

The V gene is TRBV27, the J gene TRBJ2-7, with 14 positions matching TRBD2. The length of the CDR3 is 21 residues. Germline V gene data show CDR1 as MNHEY and CDR2 as SMNVEV (reference sequence). V gave up 3 bases and J gave up 0 bases; unmatched junction bases: 16. The CDR3, as DNA: TGTGCCAGCAGTTTGTTCAAGACCCCGGGACTAGCGGGAGCCCGCTCCTACGAGCAGTACTTC. Its protein product is CASSLFKTPGLAGARSYEQYF.

The chain is built from TRBV7-9 and TRBJ1-3; a possible D gene is TRBD1 (5 bases). Trimming cost V 6 bases and J 6 bases, with 18 bases left between them. CDR1 is SEHNR, CDR2 FQNEAQ, per germline (reference sequence). The CDR3 is 15 amino acids. CDR3 residues: CASRPPAWGENTIYF. CDR3 in DNA: TGTGCCAGCAGACCCCCCGCGTGGGGCGAAAACACCATATATTTT.

The CDR3 is CATSREGGGERFF. For the CDR3, the DNA is TGTGCCACCAGCAGAGAGGGTGGTGGGGAGCGGTTTTTT. The genes are TRBV15 and TRBJ1-4; D uncertain. The germline gives CDR1 LNHNV, CDR2 YYDKDF (reference sequence). Trimming cost V 0 bases and J 16 bases, with 15 bases left between them. The CDR3 is 13 residues long. The full variable domain, its missing parts supplied by reference TRBV15 and TRBJ1-4, is DAMVIQNPRYQVTQFGKPVTLSCSQTLNHNVMYWYQQKSSQAPKLLFHYYDKDFNNEADTPDNFQSRRPNTSFCFLDIRSPGLGDTAMYLCATSREGGGERFFGSGTQLSVL.

The chain recombines TRBV7-9 with TRBJ2-7; no definite D call. The CDR3 contains 16 residues. Germline V CDR1 and CDR2: SEHNR, FQNEAQ (reference sequence). V lost 0 bases to trimming and J lost 5 bases, with 17 bases between them. The CDR3, as DNA: TGTGCCAGCAGCTTAGCGTGGAGAACATCCAACGACGAGCAGTACTTC. It codes for CASSLAWRTSNDEQYF.

The rearrangement uses TRBV4-1 and TRBJ2-4, with TRBD1 matching over 9 bases. The length of the CDR3 is 20 residues. Germline CDR1 is MGHRA and CDR2 is YSYEKL. V trimming: 4 bases; J trimming: 5 bases; junction bases outside the gene matches: 21. In nucleotides, the CDR3 is TGCGCCAGCAGCCCCACAAGGGGGGACAGGGCCCTAAGGAGTGAAAACATTCAGTACTTC. Protein product: CASSPTRGDRALRSENIQYF.

V and J are TRBV19 and TRBJ2-7; a possible D gene is TRBD1 (7 bases). The germline V gene encodes CDR1 LNHDA and CDR2 SQIVND (reference sequence). The CDR3 contains 13 residues. Trimming left V 6 bases short and J 3 bases short, with 12 bases between. The CDR3 spells CASSPRGDYEQYF. CDR3 nucleotides: TGTGCCAGTAGCCCCAGGGGGGACTACGAGCAGTACTTC.

This sequence joins TRBV27 and TRBJ2-7; 11 positions match TRBD1. V was clipped by 5 bases and J by 4 bases; unmatched bases: 7. This CDR3 is built from 15 residues. CDR1 is MNHEY and CDR2 is SMNVEV in the germline V gene (reference sequence). The CDR3 nucleotides read TGTGCCAGCAGTCTAACCGGGACAGGGGGGTACGAGCAGTACTTC. As protein: CASSLTGTGGYEQYF.

The chain employs TRBV30 and TRBJ1-3; D unclear. The CDR3 totals 16 residues. Germline V gene data show CDR1 as GTSNPN and CDR2 as SVGIG (reference sequence). V was cut by 0 bases and J by 0 bases, with 12 bases left in between. CDR3 in DNA: TGTGCCTGGAGTGTATTCTCCCAGAGCTCTGGAAACACCATATATTTT. Translating it yields CAWSVFSQSSGNTIYF.

The genes are TRBV11-3 and TRBJ2-1, with D unresolved. V was trimmed by 0 bases and J by 4 bases, leaving 7 bases between them. In germline, CDR1 is SGHNT, CDR2 YENEEA. The CDR3 sequence is 14 residues long. CDR3 in DNA: TGTGCCAGCAGCTTAGAGGGCGGATACAATGAGCAGTTCTTC. Translated, it gives CASSLEGGYNEQFF.

The sample holds a few counts of this clone. The chain carries TRBV19 and TRBJ1-2; maybe TRBD1 (5 bases). The CDR3 extends over 14 amino acids. Germline V gives CDR1 LNHDA, CDR2 SQIVND (reference sequence). Trimming took 5 bases from V and 4 from J, leaving 14 bases between them. The CDR3 nucleotides read TGTGCCAGTAGTCAACAGAACGGGGGCTATGGCTACACCTTC. Encoded protein: CASSQQNGGYGYTF. Full variable domain (missing parts from reference TRBV19 and TRBJ1-2): DGGITQSPKYLFRKEGQNVTLSCEQNLNHDAMYWYRQDPGQGLRLIYYSQIVNDFQKGDIAEGYSVSREKKESFPLTVTSAQKNPTAFYLCASSQQNGGYGYTFGSGTRLTVV.

V usage is TRBV14 and J usage is TRBJ2-4; TRBD1 or TRBD2 may be the D gene (5 bases each). Between the trimmed V and J ends, which lost 3 bases and 0 bases, there was a span of 24 bases. The CDR3 totals 20 residues. Germline lookup yields CDR1 SGHDN and CDR2 FVKESK. CDR3 region: CASSHPGHTRRYLAKNIQYF. The CDR3 nucleotides are TGTGCCAGCAGCCACCCAGGGCACACTCGGAGGTACTTAGCCAAAAACATTCAGTACTTC.

This clone was recorded a few times. The chain recombines TRBV5-4 with TRBJ1-2; no firm D call. Trimming took 4 bases from V and 8 from J, leaving 6 bases between them. The CDR3 sequence is 10 residues long. The germline V gene has CDR1 SGHNT and CDR2 YYREEE (reference sequence). The CDR3 here is CASSLSGYTF. The CDR3 DNA sequence: TGTGCCAGCAGCCTCTCCGGCTACACCTTC.

CDR3 amino acids: CASSLRPRADYGYTF. The DNA for the CDR3 is TGTGCCAGCAGTTTGCGTCCCAGGGCGGACTATGGCTACACCTTC. The chain links TRBV27 to TRBJ1-2; tentatively, D is TRBD1 (5 bases). The CDR3 sequence is 15 residues long. The germline CDR1 and CDR2 sequences are MNHEY and SMNVEV (reference sequence). Trimming took 3 bases from V and 3 from J, leaving 14 bases between them.